These 15 T cell receptor beta chains were all obtained from the same sample, sequenced in a study of Ad26.COV2.S vaccination and SARS-CoV-2 variants. Generated by immunoSEQ multiplex PCR, the TCRdb table keeps only in-frame clones and is missing some. Here the sample spans roughly 350,000 clones, roughly 84% being singletons. Stated treatment: 15 to 20 received Ad26.COV2.S at low or high dose, single or two shots; 5 received placebo; per-sample allocation not given. Specimens were obtained on day 63 following the first vaccine or placebo injection. The starting material was peripheral blood, obtained in a trial of Ad26.COV2.S vaccine versus placebo. Receptors were obtained from a person aged 18-65 years who received the Ad26.COV2.S COVID-19 vaccine or a placebo.

The gene calls are TRBV5-8 and TRBJ2-3; D perhaps matches TRBD1 (5 bases). V lost 1 base and J 2 bases, leaving 11 bases between the germline ends. CDR3 length: 15 amino acids. Per the germline V gene, CDR1 is SGHTS and CDR2 is YDEGEE. As DNA, the CDR3 is TGTGCCAGCAGCTTGTTAGGGGTAAACACAGATACGCAGTATTTT. This encodes CASSLLGVNTDTQYF.

The chain combines TRBV19 with TRBJ1-2; a possible D gene is TRBD1 (5 bases). The CDR3 loop spans 14 amino acids. The ends were cut back, 3 bases at V and 3 bases at J, with 11 bases in the middle. Germline V gene data show CDR1 as LNHDA and CDR2 as SQIVND (reference sequence). The CDR3 sequence: CASSIGGRHYGYTF. DNA for the CDR3: TGTGCCAGTAGTATTGGGGGACGGCACTATGGCTACACCTTC.

This sequence joins TRBV30 and TRBJ2-2; D not resolved. The CDR3 runs 11 residues. CDR1 and CDR2 (germline): GTSNPN, SVGIG (reference sequence). V shed 3 bases and J shed 10 bases, with 9 bases lying between them. Here the CDR3 DNA reads TGTGCCTGGAGGGGATATATGGAGCTGTTTTTT. This gives the protein CAWRGYMELFF.

The chain couples TRBV18 to TRBJ1-2, with D possibly TRBD1 on 6 matching bases. Germline V gene lookup returns CDR1 KGHSH and CDR2 LQKENI. The V end lost 3 bases, the J end lost 7 bases, and 15 bases lay between the germline ends. This CDR3 is built from 14 residues. CDR3 sequence reads: CASSPGRGSVGYTF. The CDR3 bases are TGTGCCAGCTCACCGGGTAGGGGGTCAGTTGGCTACACCTTC.

About this clone: Other DNA sequences in this sample translate to the same CDR3. V gene TRBV6-5 combines with J gene TRBJ1-1; D is perhaps TRBD1 (6 bases). Deletions cut 0 bases from V and 0 bases from J, with 8 bases between. The CDR3 spans 15 residues. Looked up from germline, CDR1 is MNHEY and CDR2 is SVGAGI. The CDR3 loop is CASSYSDSLNTEAFF. The CDR3 DNA follows: TGTGCCAGCAGTTACTCGGACAGTCTGAACACTGAAGCTTTCTTT.

The V call is TRBV3-1 (or the pseudogene TRBV3-2), the J call TRBJ2-5; D call uncertain. This CDR3 has 13 amino acids. Germline V gene sequence: CDR1 LGHDT, CDR2 YNNKEL (reference sequence). V was pared by 8 bases and J by 2 bases, with 12 bases between. This chain's CDR3 is CASATTVQETQYF. The CDR3 bases are TGTGCCAGCGCTACGACGGTACAAGAGACCCAGTACTTC.

The chain carries TRBV2 and TRBJ1-5; D call uncertain. CDR3 length: 17 residues. V was cut by 4 bases and J by 3 bases, with 19 bases left in between. Per germline, CDR1 SNHLY and CDR2 FYNNEI. The CDR3 loop is CASSATLGGRPNQPQHF. For the CDR3, the DNA is TGTGCCAGCAGTGCTACCCTTGGTGGCAGGCCCAATCAGCCCCAGCATTTT.

The V gene is TRBV29-1, the J gene TRBJ2-1; the D is unclear. V lost 4 bases, J lost 5 bases, and 21 bases lay in between. CDR1 and CDR2 (germline): SQVTM, ANQGSEA. This CDR3 has 16 amino acids. The DNA for the CDR3 is TGCAGCGTTGCCGGTTATGAACGGCTTCTAGACAATGAGCAGTTCTTC. Protein product: CSVAGYERLLDNEQFF.

The chain couples TRBV27 to TRBJ2-5, with 7 nucleotides matching TRBD2. V shed 2 bases, J shed 1 base, and the junction held 13 bases outside the gene matches. The CDR3 spans 18 residues. Germline V lookup: CDR1 MNHEY, CDR2 SMNVEV (reference sequence). The CDR3 loop reads CASSLQGPGGGIQETQYF. The DNA of the CDR3 is TGTGCCAGCAGTTTACAGGGACCTGGGGGGGGGATCCAAGAGACCCAGTACTTC.

The CDR3, as DNA: TGCAGTGCCACCCCTGACAGTGAAGCTTTCTTT. It translates to CSATPDSEAFF. This chain joins TRBV20-1 and TRBJ1-1; a weak D match, TRBD1 (5 bases). Trimming pared 6 bases from V and 7 bases from J, leaving 12 bases between. Germline lookup yields CDR1 DFQATT and CDR2 SNEGSKA (reference sequence). The CDR3 contains 11 residues.

The gene calls are TRBV6-6 and TRBJ2-7; D remains ambiguous. CDR3 length: 16 residues. Germline CDR1 reads MNHNY; CDR2 reads SVGAGI (reference sequence). The V end lost 2 bases, the J end lost 2 bases, and 16 bases lay between the germline ends. CDR3 in amino acids: CASSYTFPTPPYEQYF. The CDR3 region has the DNA TGTGCCAGCAGTTACACGTTCCCGACCCCACCCTACGAGCAGTACTTC.

V usage is TRBV28 and J usage is TRBJ1-4, with a possible D match to TRBD1 (5 bases). V lost 6 bases and J lost 4, with 15 bases in between. This CDR3 region has 15 residues. Germline V gene sequence: CDR1 MDHEN, CDR2 SYDVKM. The CDR3 spells CASRRNQGDNEKLFF. Written as DNA, the CDR3 is TGTGCCAGCAGACGTAATCAGGGTGATAATGAAAAACTGTTTTTT. Complete variable domain (other parts from reference TRBV28 and TRBJ1-4): DVKVTQSSRYLVKRTGEKVFLECVQDMDHENMFWYRQDPGLGLRLIYFSYDVKMKEKGDIPEGYSVSREKKERFSLILESASTNQTSMYLCASRRNQGDNEKLFFGSGTQLSVL.

The CDR3 is CASSSGGSTGGRNYGYTF. CDR3 bases: TGCGCCAGCAGCTCGGGGGGATCAACAGGGGGCCGAAACTATGGCTACACCTTC. The gene calls are TRBV5-1 and TRBJ1-2, with 9 nucleotides matching TRBD1. This CDR3 has 18 residues. Germline V gene data show CDR1 as SGHRS and CDR2 as YFSETQ. J was trimmed by 2 bases and V by 3 bases; bases with no gene match: 14.

J is TRBJ2-2 and V is TRBV6-5; TRBD1 might be the D (5 bases). Per the germline V gene, CDR1 is MNHEY and CDR2 is SVGAGI. This CDR3 has 15 residues. V dropped 6 bases and J dropped 2 bases, with 13 bases sitting between them. In DNA form, the CDR3 reads TGTGCCAGCAGCCTACAGGTGGTCAACACCGGGGAGCTGTTTTTT. This translates into CASSLQVVNTGELFF.

This chain links TRBV2 with TRBJ2-7; perhaps TRBD2 as D (6 bases). The germline V gene encodes CDR1 SNHLY and CDR2 FYNNEI. V gave up 0 bases and J gave up 2 bases, with 11 bases separating them. The CDR3 is 15 amino acids. The CDR3 bases are TGTGCCAGCAGTGAAGCTGGGGGGAGTCCCTACGAGCAGTACTTC. This gives the protein CASSEAGGSPYEQYF. Full variable domain (remainder filled in from reference TRBV2 and TRBJ2-7): EPEVTQTPSHQVTQMGQEVILRCVPISNHLYFYWYRQILGQKVEFLVSFYNNEISEKSEIFDDQFSVERPDGSNFTLKIRSTKLEDSAMYFCASSEAGGSPYEQYFGPGTRLTVT.